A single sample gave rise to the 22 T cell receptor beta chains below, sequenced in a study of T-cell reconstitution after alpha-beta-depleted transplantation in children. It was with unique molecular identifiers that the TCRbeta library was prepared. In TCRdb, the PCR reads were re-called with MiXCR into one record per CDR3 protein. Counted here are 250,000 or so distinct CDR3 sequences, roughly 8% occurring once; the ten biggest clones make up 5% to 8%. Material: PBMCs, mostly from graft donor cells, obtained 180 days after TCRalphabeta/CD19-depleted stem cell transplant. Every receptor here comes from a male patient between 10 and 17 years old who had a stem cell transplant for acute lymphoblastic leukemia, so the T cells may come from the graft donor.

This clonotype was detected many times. CDR3 loop: CASSIDRTNEKLFF. CDR3 DNA: TGTGCCAGCAGCATTGACAGGACCAATGAAAAACTGTTTTTT. V gene TRBV7-9 combines with J gene TRBJ1-4, with D maybe TRBD1 (6 bases). Per the germline V gene, CDR1 is SEHNR and CDR2 is FQNEAQ (reference sequence). The CDR3 runs 14 residues. The V end lost 5 bases, the J end lost 5 bases, and 12 bases lay between the germline ends.

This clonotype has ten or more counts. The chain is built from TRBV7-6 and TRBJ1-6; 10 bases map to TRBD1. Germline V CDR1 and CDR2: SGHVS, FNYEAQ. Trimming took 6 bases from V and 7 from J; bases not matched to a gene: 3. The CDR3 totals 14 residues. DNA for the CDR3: TGTGCCAGCAGTCGACAGGGGGCAAATTCACCCCTCCACTTT. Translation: CASSRQGANSPLHF.

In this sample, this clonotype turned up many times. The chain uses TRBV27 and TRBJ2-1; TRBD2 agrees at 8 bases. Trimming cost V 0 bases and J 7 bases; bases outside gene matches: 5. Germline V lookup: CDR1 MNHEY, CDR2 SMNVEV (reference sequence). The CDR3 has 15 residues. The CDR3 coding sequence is TGTGCCAGCAGTTTATCCTGGGGCGGGAGGAATGAGCAGTTCTTC. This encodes CASSLSWGGRNEQFF.

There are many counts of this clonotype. The DNA for the CDR3 is TGTGCCAGCAGTCCCGGGACCTATAATTCACCCCTCCACTTT. This translates into CASSPGTYNSPLHF. The J gene is TRBJ1-6, the V gene TRBV6-1; D is uncertain. The CDR3 sequence is 14 residues long. Germline-derived CDR1 and CDR2 are MNHNS and SASEGT. Deletions cut 5 bases from V and 2 bases from J, with 7 bases between.

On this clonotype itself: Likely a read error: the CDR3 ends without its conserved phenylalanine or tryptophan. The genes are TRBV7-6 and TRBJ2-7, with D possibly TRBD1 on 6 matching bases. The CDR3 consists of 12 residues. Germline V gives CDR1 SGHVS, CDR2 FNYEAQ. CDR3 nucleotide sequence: TGTGTCAGCAGCTGGGAAGGGGGCGAGCAGTACTCC. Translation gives CVSSWEGGEQYS.

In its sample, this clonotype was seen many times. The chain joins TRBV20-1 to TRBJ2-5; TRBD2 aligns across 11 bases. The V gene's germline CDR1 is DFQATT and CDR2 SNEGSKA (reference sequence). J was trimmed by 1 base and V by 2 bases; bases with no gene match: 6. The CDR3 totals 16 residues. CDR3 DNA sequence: TGCAGTGCTAGACTCGCTAGCGGGGGGACCCAAGAGACCCAGTACTTC. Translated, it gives CSARLASGGTQETQYF.

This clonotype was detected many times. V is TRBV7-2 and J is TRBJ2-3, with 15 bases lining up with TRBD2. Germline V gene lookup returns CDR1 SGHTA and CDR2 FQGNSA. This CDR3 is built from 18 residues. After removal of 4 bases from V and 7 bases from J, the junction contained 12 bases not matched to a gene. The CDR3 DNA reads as TGTGCCAGCAGCTCCCCCGGACTAGCGGGAGGGCCTCGGTATACGCAGTATTTT. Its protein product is CASSSPGLAGGPRYTQYF.

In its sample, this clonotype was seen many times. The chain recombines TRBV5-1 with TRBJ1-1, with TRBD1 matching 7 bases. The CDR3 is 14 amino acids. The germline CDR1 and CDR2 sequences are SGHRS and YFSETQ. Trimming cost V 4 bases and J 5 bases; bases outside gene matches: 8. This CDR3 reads CASSIRQGGTEAFF. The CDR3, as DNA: TGCGCCAGCAGCATCAGACAGGGAGGGACTGAAGCTTTCTTT.

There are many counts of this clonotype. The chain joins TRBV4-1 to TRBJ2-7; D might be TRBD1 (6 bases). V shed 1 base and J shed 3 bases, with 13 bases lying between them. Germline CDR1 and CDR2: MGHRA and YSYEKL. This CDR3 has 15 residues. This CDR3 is CASSQGRTENYEQYF. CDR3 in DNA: TGCGCCAGCAGCCAAGGCAGGACAGAGAACTACGAGCAGTACTTC.

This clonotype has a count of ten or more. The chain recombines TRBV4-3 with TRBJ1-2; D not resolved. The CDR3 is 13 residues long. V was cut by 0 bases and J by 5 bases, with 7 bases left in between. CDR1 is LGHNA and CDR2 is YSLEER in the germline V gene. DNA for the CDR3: TGCGCCAGCAGCCAAGACGGTCGTTATGGCTACACCTTC. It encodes CASSQDGRYGYTF.

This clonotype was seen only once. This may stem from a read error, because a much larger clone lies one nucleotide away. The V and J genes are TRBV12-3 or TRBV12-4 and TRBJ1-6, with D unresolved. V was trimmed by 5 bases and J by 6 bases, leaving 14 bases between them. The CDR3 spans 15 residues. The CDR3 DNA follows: TGTGCCAGCAGTACCCATGGACTGAGTAATTCACCCCTCCACTTT. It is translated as CASSTHGLSNSPLHF.

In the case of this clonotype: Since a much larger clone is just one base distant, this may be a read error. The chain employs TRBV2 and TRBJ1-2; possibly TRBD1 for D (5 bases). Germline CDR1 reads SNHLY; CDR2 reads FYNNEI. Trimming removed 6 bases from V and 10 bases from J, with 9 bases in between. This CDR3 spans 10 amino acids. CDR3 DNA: TGTGCCAGCAGGGGACGGCACTACACCTTC. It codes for CASRGRHYTF.

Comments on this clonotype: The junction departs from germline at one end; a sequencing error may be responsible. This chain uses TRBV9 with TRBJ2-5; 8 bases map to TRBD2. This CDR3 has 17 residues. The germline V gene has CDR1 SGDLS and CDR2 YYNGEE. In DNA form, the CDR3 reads TGTGCCAGCAGCGTAGGAGGTAGCGGGGTTTTCCAAGAGACACAGTGCTTC. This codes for CASSVGGSGVFQETQCF.

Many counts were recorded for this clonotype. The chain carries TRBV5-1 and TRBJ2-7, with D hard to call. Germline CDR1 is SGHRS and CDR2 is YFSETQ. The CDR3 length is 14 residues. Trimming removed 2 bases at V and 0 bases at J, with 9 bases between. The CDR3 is CASSFDGPSYEQYF. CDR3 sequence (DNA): TGCGCCAGCAGCTTCGATGGACCCTCCTACGAGCAGTACTTC.

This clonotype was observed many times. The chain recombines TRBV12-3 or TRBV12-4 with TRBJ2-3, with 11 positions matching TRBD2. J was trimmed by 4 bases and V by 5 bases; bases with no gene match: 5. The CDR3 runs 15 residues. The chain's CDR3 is CASSPSGGHPDTQYF. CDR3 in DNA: TGTGCCAGCAGTCCTAGCGGGGGGCATCCAGATACGCAGTATTTT.

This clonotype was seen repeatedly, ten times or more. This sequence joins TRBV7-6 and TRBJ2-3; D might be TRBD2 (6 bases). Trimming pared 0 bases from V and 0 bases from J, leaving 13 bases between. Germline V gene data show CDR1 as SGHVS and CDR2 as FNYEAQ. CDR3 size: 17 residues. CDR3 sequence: CASSLAGAGTSTDTQYF. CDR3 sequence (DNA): TGTGCCAGCAGCTTAGCAGGGGCCGGGACTAGCACAGATACGCAGTATTTT.

The CDR3 protein is CASRPPGLAGGLSGANVLTF. The DNA for the CDR3 is TGTGCCAGCAGGCCCCCGGGACTAGCGGGAGGCCTCTCTGGGGCCAACGTCCTGACTTTC. The rearrangement joins TRBV6-2 or TRBV6-3 to TRBJ2-6, with 15 positions matching TRBD2. This CDR3 is 20 amino acids long. V lost 6 bases, J lost 0 bases, and 9 bases stayed unmatched. Germline-derived CDR1 and CDR2 are MNHEY and SVGEGT.

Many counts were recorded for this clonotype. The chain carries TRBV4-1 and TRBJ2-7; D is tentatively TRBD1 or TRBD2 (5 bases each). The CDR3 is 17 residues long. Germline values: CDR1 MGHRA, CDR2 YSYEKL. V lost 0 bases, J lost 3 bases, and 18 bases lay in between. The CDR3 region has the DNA TGCGCCAGCAGCCAAGAGGGGGTACCGGGATTCGACTACGAGCAGTACTTC. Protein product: CASSQEGVPGFDYEQYF.

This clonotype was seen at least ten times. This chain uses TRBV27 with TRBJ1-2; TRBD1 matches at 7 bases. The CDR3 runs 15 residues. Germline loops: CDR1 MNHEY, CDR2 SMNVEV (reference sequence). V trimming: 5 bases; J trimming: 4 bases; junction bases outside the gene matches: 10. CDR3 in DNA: TGTGCCAGCAGTACCATAACAGGGGCCAGCTATGGCTACACCTTC. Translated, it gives CASSTITGASYGYTF.

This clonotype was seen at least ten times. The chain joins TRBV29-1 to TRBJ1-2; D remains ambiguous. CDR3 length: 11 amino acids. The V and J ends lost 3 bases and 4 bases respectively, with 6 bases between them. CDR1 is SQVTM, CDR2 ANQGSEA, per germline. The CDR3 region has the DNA TGCAGCGTTGAGACCACCTATGGCTACACCTTC. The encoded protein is CSVETTYGYTF.

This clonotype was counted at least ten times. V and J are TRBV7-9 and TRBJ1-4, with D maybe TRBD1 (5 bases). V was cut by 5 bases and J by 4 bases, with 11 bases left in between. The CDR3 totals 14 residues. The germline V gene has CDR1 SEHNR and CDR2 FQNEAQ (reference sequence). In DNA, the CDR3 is TGTGCCAGCAGCCCCCCAGGGCTTAATGAAAAACTGTTTTTT. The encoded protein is CASSPPGLNEKLFF.

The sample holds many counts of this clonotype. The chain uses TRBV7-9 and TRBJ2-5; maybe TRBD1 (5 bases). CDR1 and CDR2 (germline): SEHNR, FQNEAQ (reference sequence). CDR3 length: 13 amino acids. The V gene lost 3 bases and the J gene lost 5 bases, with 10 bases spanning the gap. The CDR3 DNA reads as TGTGCCAGCAGCTTGGGGCCCTCGGAGACCCAGTACTTC. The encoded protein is CASSLGPSETQYF.